This passage covers 5 T cell receptor beta chains from one sample sequenced in a study of low-dose radiotherapy and immunotherapy resistance in tumors. Documented time point: before trial treatment. First-strand cDNA used TRAV- and TRBV-specific primers, covering alpha and beta chains. Over roughly 19 PCR cycles, TCRs were amplified from a constant-region primer and V-primer adapter. TCRdb re-derived calls from the reads in MiXCR, one entry per CDR3 protein. The repertoire holds tens of thousands of distinct CDR3 sequences, with around a third as singletons. Sequenced material: PBMCs, taken before treatment. These receptors were collected from a female donor with ovarian cancer.

This clonotype was observed at least ten times. The gene calls are TRBV20-1 and TRBJ1-3, with 8 positions matching TRBD1. The germline V gene has CDR1 DFQATT and CDR2 SNEGSKA (reference sequence). The CDR3 is 15 amino acids. With V trimmed by 0 bases and J by 6 bases, 7 bases remained unmatched. The CDR3 spells CSARDSRQGANTIYF. The CDR3 bases are TGCAGTGCTAGAGATTCCAGGCAGGGGGCAAACACCATATATTTT.

The V gene is TRBV6-2 or TRBV6-3, the J gene TRBJ1-1, with D tentatively TRBD1 (5 bases). Germline V gives CDR1 MNHEY, CDR2 SVGEGT. Trimming cost V 5 bases and J 1 base, with 8 bases left between them. The length of the CDR3 is 13 residues. DNA for the CDR3: TGTGCCAGCAGTGCAGGGCGGAACACTGAAGCTTTCTTT. It specifies CASSAGRNTEAFF.

This clonotype was picked up many times. This chain uses TRBV29-1 with TRBJ2-6; maybe TRBD1 (6 bases). V gave up 7 bases and J gave up 1 base, with 8 bases separating them. The length of the CDR3 is 13 residues. Germline V gives CDR1 SQVTM, CDR2 ANQGSEA. The CDR3 loop reads CSAQGSGANVLTF. The CDR3 bases are TGCAGCGCCCAGGGGTCTGGGGCCAACGTCCTGACTTTC.

The gene calls are TRBV28 and TRBJ1-6; 8 nucleotides line up with TRBD1. From germline, CDR1 is MDHEN and CDR2 SYDVKM. The V segment lost 4 bases and the J segment 10 bases; nucleotides outside the gene matches: 0. The CDR3 consists of 12 residues. The CDR3 nucleotides read TGTGCCAGCAGTTCAGGGGGCTCACCCCTCCACTTT. Translation gives CASSSGGSPLHF.

This clonotype has just one count. This likely reflects a read error, since a far larger clone is one base away. The rearrangement links TRBV6-2 or TRBV6-3 to TRBJ2-5, with 8 nucleotides matching TRBD2. The CDR3 consists of 16 residues. The germline V gene encodes CDR1 MNHEY and CDR2 SVGEGT. The CDR3 bases are TGTGCCAGCAGTTATTACGGGAGGGCCAGTTGGAATGAGCGGTTCTTC. Its translation is CASSYYGRASWNERFF.